This T cell receptor beta chain was profiled in a study of T-cell reconstitution after alpha-beta-depleted transplantation in children. The trim removed 8 bases at V and 4 bases at J, leaving 7 bases unmatched. The germline CDR1 and CDR2 sequences are SEHNR and FQNEAQ (reference sequence). There are 13 residues in the CDR3. This sample's TCRbeta library carried unique molecular identifier barcodes. One entry per CDR3 protein, called by TCRdb with MiXCR from the PCR reads. The sample records 640,000 or so distinct CDR3 sequences, around 16% being singletons. A few counts support this clonotype. V usage is TRBV7-9 and J usage is TRBJ2-5; 7 nucleotides align to TRBD1. The specimen was PBMCs from the stem cell graft donor, collected from the stem cell graft. The clonotype comes from a human donor who donated a stem cell graft to a child with acute myeloid leukemia. The CDR3 DNA follows: TGTGCCAGCTCTGACAGGGAACGAGAGACCCAGTACTTC. Encoded protein: CASSDRERETQYF.